The T cell receptor beta chain described here comes from a study of blood T cell repertoires in COVID-19. Study details: Sources were T cells, B-cell-depleted T cells, or PBMCs; the material itself was cDNA or gDNA.

Seattle's enrolled individuals joined amid active infection and were then monitored longitudinally. Method: immunoSEQ multiplex PCR; TCRdb's copy keeps in-frame clones and lacks some. In the table there are some 70,000 clones, 90% of which are singletons. The TCR originated in a man between 45 and 60 years old with COVID-19, enrolled during active disease. Sequenced material: peripheral blood.

This chain's CDR3 is CASSQGLSSYNEQFF. The CDR3 DNA reads TGTGCCAGCAGCCAGGGACTATCTTCCTACAATGAGCAGTTCTTC. The chain joins TRBV6-5 to TRBJ2-1; 7 bases fit TRBD2. Germline V gene sequence: CDR1 MNHEY, CDR2 SVGAGI. The CDR3 sequence is 15 residues long. V lost 6 bases to trimming and J lost 1 base; unmatched junction nucleotides: 6.